This TCR beta chain emerged from a study of blood T cell repertoires in COVID-19. Looking at the study overall: Acute-phase and convalescent COVID-19 samples originated in the United States, Italy and Spain. The analysed material was cDNA or gDNA that came from T cells, B-cell-depleted T cells, or PBMCs.

The CDR3 is 18 residues long. CDR1 MDHEN and CDR2 SYDVKM come from the germline V gene. Trimming at V came to 0 bases and at J to 0 bases, leaving 10 bases not matched to a gene. Original data processing: From reference gene primer amplification, estimates of nucleated cell counts were derived. TCRdb keeps only in-frame clones here, not all; method: immunoSEQ multiplex PCR. Clonal size and the V and J genes are those of that table, whereas D and trimming came from the DNA. This table has 270,000 or so clones, about 83% appearing once. The sequenced sample consisted of peripheral blood. The source is a woman in her fifties or sixties who had recovered from COVID-19. The genes are TRBV28 and TRBJ2-5; 7 nucleotides align to TRBD2. The CDR3 sequence: CASSLWGEGTENQETQYF. CDR3 nucleotides: TGTGCCAGCAGTTTATGGGGGGAGGGGACCGAGAACCAAGAGACCCAGTACTTC.